This entry concerns a single TCR beta chain. Its specificity is unknown. In the authors' methods: It was from CDR3 differences across clinicopathological groups that a distant-metastasis classifier for papillary thyroid cancer was built. TCRdb re-called clones via MiXCR from the PCR reads. These V and J calls originate from TCRdb's pipeline instead of the authors' own analysis. The sample shows roughly 18,000 clones, approximately 32% of them seen only once. Thyroid surgery was preceded by no treatment in any patient. The sample belongs to a study of metastatic and nonmetastatic thyroid tumors. Study-wide background: Samples came from malignant and benign thyroid patients, and repertoires were compared across blood and tumor or nodule tissue.

Study-wide results and caveats: Within blood and tumor, benign nodules reportedly had significantly lower TCR beta diversity than malignant thyroid tumors did.

This CDR3 contains 14 residues. Between the trimmed V and J ends, which lost 6 bases and 2 bases, there was a span of 13 bases. Germline CDR1 and CDR2: MNHNS and SASEGT. The origin of this receptor is a female donor with papillary thyroid cancer or a benign thyroid nodule (not recorded which). Some clones in this sample may be carry-over from other donors' samples. The chain joins TRBV6-1 to TRBJ2-5, with D possibly called TRBD1 or TRBD2 (5 bases each). Sequencing was done on a sample of adjacent normal tissue. The CDR3 bases are TGTGCCAGCAGCGGAAGGGACGGACAAGAGACCCAGTACTTC. Amino acids: CASSGRDGQETQYF.